The next 2 T cell receptor beta chains were all read from a single sample in a study of blood T cell repertoires in COVID-19. TCRdb keeps only in-frame clones here, not all; method: immunoSEQ multiplex PCR. The sample lists fewer than 250,000 clones; around nine tenths were seen once. Specimen: PBMCs or T cells enriched from blood (not recorded which). The receptors come from a woman aged 45-60 years with acute COVID-19.

J is TRBJ1-3 and V is TRBV28; 7 positions match TRBD1. V lost 7 bases to trimming and J lost 7 bases; unmatched junction nucleotides: 7. The CDR3 spans 13 residues. CDR1 is MDHEN, CDR2 SYDVKM, per germline. The CDR3 DNA reads as TGTGCCAGCACATGGGACAGAGGGAACACCATATATTTT. It specifies CASTWDRGNTIYF.

The genes are TRBV28 and TRBJ2-2; 7 bases are a match to TRBD1. V shed 3 bases and J 4 bases; nucleotides not matched to a gene: 5. The germline V gene has CDR1 MDHEN and CDR2 SYDVKM. The CDR3 has 15 residues. The CDR3 reads CASSLSSGGTGELFF. CDR3 DNA: TGTGCCAGCAGTTTGTCGTCAGGGGGCACCGGGGAGCTGTTTTTT.